A single sample is the source of the 9 T cell receptor beta chains below, sequenced in a study of T-cell reconstitution after alpha-beta-depleted transplantation in children. Unique molecular identifiers tagged the TCRbeta library. One entry per CDR3 protein results from TCRdb running MiXCR on the PCR reads. The sample records around 580,000 distinct CDR3 sequences, about 23% being singletons. The sample here was PBMCs, mostly from graft donor cells, taken 360 days after TCRalphabeta/CD19-depleted stem cell transplant. The receptors come from a boy under two years old who had a stem cell transplant for acute myeloid leukemia, so the T cells may come from the graft donor.

The chain employs TRBV7-9 and TRBJ2-1, with 11 bases fitting TRBD2. Germline V gene data show CDR1 as SEHNR and CDR2 as FQNEAQ (reference sequence). V trimming: 4 bases; J trimming: 1 base; junction bases outside the gene matches: 6. This CDR3 comprises 17 residues. CDR3 region: CASSSRLAGLSYNEQFF. The CDR3 DNA reads TGTGCCAGCAGCTCACGACTAGCGGGGTTATCCTACAATGAGCAGTTCTTC.

This clonotype turned up a few times. The chain links TRBV5-1 to TRBJ2-2; possibly TRBD1 for D (6 bases). From germline, CDR1 is SGHRS and CDR2 YFSETQ. The CDR3 spans 15 residues. Trimming pared 4 bases from V and 3 bases from J, leaving 13 bases between. The CDR3 sequence: CASSQGQPYTGELFF. CDR3 DNA: TGCGCCAGCAGCCAAGGACAGCCGTACACCGGGGAGCTGTTTTTT.

The table lists this clonotype with many counts. The chain couples TRBV28 to TRBJ2-2; 8 nucleotides align to TRBD1. The germline V gene encodes CDR1 MDHEN and CDR2 SYDVKM. Trimming cost V 4 bases and J 4 bases; bases outside gene matches: 2. The CDR3 covers 14 residues. The DNA for the CDR3 is TGTGCCAGCAGTTGGACAGGGATCACCGGGGAGCTGTTTTTT. Amino acids: CASSWTGITGELFF.

The rearrangement uses TRBV5-5 and TRBJ2-3; 10 positions match TRBD2. Looked up from germline, CDR1 is SGHKS and CDR2 is YYEKEE (reference sequence). The CDR3 contains 17 residues. The V segment lost 4 bases and the J segment 0 bases; nucleotides outside the gene matches: 8. DNA of the CDR3: TGTGCCAGCAGCCCGACCCTTAGCGGGGGGAGCACAGATACGCAGTATTTT. Translation: CASSPTLSGGSTDTQYF. The full variable domain, in which reference TRBV5-5 and TRBJ2-3 provide the parts outside the CDR3, is DAGVTQSPTHLIKTRGQQVTLRCSPISGHKSVSWYQQVLGQGPQFIFQYYEKEERGRGNFPDRFSARQFPNYSSELNVNALLLGDSALYLCASSPTLSGGSTDTQYFGPGTRLTVL.

The chain recombines TRBV10-3 with TRBJ2-7; weak D call: TRBD1 (5 bases). The V gene's germline CDR1 is ENHRY and CDR2 SYGVKD. The CDR3 covers 14 residues. Trimming left V 10 bases short and J 6 bases short, with 22 bases between. The CDR3 sequence: CATFVGPTDAEQYV. The CDR3 DNA sequence: TGTGCCACTTTTGTGGGCCCGACAGACGCCGAGCAGTACGTC.

The CDR3 is CASSLWTGMEQYF. DNA of the CDR3: TGTGCCAGCAGTCTGTGGACAGGGATGGAGCAGTACTTC. The V and J genes are TRBV12-3 or TRBV12-4 and TRBJ2-7, with 8 bases matching TRBD1. Trimming removed 5 bases from V and 7 bases from J; junction bases left unmatched: 7. The CDR3 runs to 13 residues.

This clonotype was observed a few times. The chain couples TRBV28 to TRBJ2-3, with D tentatively TRBD1 or TRBD2 (5 bases each). The CDR3 spans 15 residues. V dropped 3 bases and J dropped 1 base, with 11 bases sitting between them. Germline values: CDR1 MDHEN, CDR2 SYDVKM. The CDR3 here is CASSFRGDGTDTQYF. CDR3 DNA: TGTGCCAGCAGTTTCAGAGGGGATGGCACAGATACGCAGTATTTT. The full variable domain, rest sourced from reference TRBV28 and TRBJ2-3, is DVKVTQSSRYLVKRTGEKVFLECVQDMDHENMFWYRQDPGLGLRLIYFSYDVKMKEKGDIPEGYSVSREKKERFSLILESASTNQTSMYLCASSFRGDGTDTQYFGPGTRLTVL.

This chain joins TRBV18 and TRBJ1-6; no firm D call. Germline V lookup: CDR1 KGHSH, CDR2 LQKENI. V lost 4 bases to trimming and J lost 0 bases, with 13 bases between them. The CDR3 spans 17 residues. CDR3 region: CASSLSRESSYNSPLHF. CDR3 nucleotide sequence: TGTGCCAGCTCACTCTCCCGGGAAAGCTCCTATAATTCACCCCTCCACTTT. The variable domain in full, with the rest retrieved from reference TRBV18 and TRBJ1-6, is NAGVMQNPRHLVRRRGQEARLRCSPMKGHSHVYWYRQLPEEGLKFMVYLQKENIIDESGMPKERFSAEFPKEGPSILRIQQVVRGDSAAYFCASSLSRESSYNSPLHFGNGTRLTVT.

The V call is TRBV4-3, the J call TRBJ1-5; D uncertain. The V gene lost 3 bases and the J gene lost 0 bases, with 12 bases spanning the gap. This CDR3 has 16 amino acids. Germline CDR1 is LGHNA and CDR2 is YSLEER. The CDR3, as DNA: TGCGCCAGCAGCCAGGGCCCGAACCATAGCAATCAGCCCCAGCATTTT. Residues: CASSQGPNHSNQPQHF.